The 8 T cell receptor beta chains reported below all come from one sample, sequenced in a study of tumor-infiltrating lymphocytes in primary liver carcinoma. Priming with a constant-region primer yielded TCR beta cDNA from 450 to 600 ng total RNA. Employing slightly modified ARM-PCR, three nested multiplex PCR rounds were run, and these gave rise to the TCR beta libraries. Running 9 to 11 cycles apiece, the first two PCR rounds relied on TRBV1-TRBV30 forward primers together with a C-beta reverse primer. TCRdb recomputed calls from the multiplex PCR reads with MiXCR, one row per CDR3 protein. The profile covers roughly 200,000 distinct CDR3 sequences, with approximately 80% appearing a single time and roughly 18% taken by the ten largest. Bulk tissue was left unsorted, and RNA and DNA were co-extracted from about 19-30 mg of it. Sequenced input: tumor tissue from primary liver carcinoma. The receptors originated from a man in his forties with primary liver carcinoma and hepatitis B virus infection.

Worth noting for this clonotype: A junction boundary mismatches the germline segment, possibly from a read error. This chain connects TRBV5-4 to TRBJ2-5, with TRBD2 identical over 10 bases. The CDR3 contains 16 residues. Germline V gene sequence: CDR1 SGHNT, CDR2 YYREEE (reference sequence). The CDR3 protein is CASSLRTSGVQEAQCF. The CDR3, as DNA: TGTGCCAGCAGCTTGAGGACTAGCGGAGTCCAAGAGGCCCAATGCTTC.

This chain joins TRBV29-1 and TRBJ2-3, with TRBD2 as a possible D gene (5 bases). The germline V and J ends were trimmed by 5 bases and 2 bases, with 32 bases remaining between them. The CDR3 contains 20 residues. Germline V gene sequence: CDR1 SQVTM, CDR2 ANQGSEA. The CDR3 bases are TGCAGCGTTAATGATGCCACTGGACTGTGCAAATCCCCTTTCACAGATACGCAGTATTTT. Its protein product is CSVNDATGLCKSPFTDTQYF.

In regard to this clonotype: The germline gene is not matched at one end of the junction; a read error may be the cause. The rearrangement uses TRBV7-8 and TRBJ2-1, with D possibly being TRBD1 (5 bases). CDR3 length equals 17 residues. Germline assignment: CDR1 SGHVS and CDR2 FQNEAQ. The CDR3 loop is CGSSLGWGRAACDEQFF. For the CDR3, the DNA is TGTGGCAGCAGCTTAGGGTGGGGCAGAGCTGCGTGCGATGAGCAGTTCTTC.

The chain has TRBV14 and TRBJ2-1, with a possible D match to TRBD2 (5 bases). Germline V gene sequence: CDR1 SGHDN, CDR2 FVKESK. Between the trimmed V and J ends, which lost 6 bases and 13 bases, there was a span of 28 bases. The CDR3 is made up of 16 amino acids. CDR3 protein: CASSAVTGWVNNGQFF. The CDR3 region has the DNA TGTGCCAGCAGTGCCGTAACGGGATGGGTAAACAATGGACAGTTCTTC. Based on the CDR3 plus reference TRBV14 and TRBJ2-1, the full variable domain is EAGVTQFPSHSVIEKGQTVTLRCDPISGHDNLYWYRRVMGKEIKFLLHFVKESKQDESGMPNNRFLAERTGGTYSTLKVQPAELEDSGVYFCASSAVTGWVNNGQFFGPGTRLTVL.

The chain joins TRBV12-3 or TRBV12-4 to TRBJ1-1, with D perhaps matching TRBD1 (6 bases). This CDR3 spans 13 amino acids. The CDR3 DNA follows: TGTGCTGGCAGTTTATCAGGGGCCGCTGAAGCTTTCTTT. This gives the protein CAGSLSGAAEAFF.

A word on this clonotype: Germline and junction disagree at one end, which may indicate a read error. The V call is TRBV6-6, the J call TRBJ1-6; no definite D call. The CDR3 spans 13 residues. CDR1 and CDR2 (germline): MNHNY, SVGAGI (reference sequence). The chain's CDR3 is CVSSSTAISLLHF. DNA of the CDR3: TGTGTCAGCAGTTCAACAGCGATTTCACTCCTCCACTTT.

V usage is TRBV6-6 and J usage is TRBJ1-2, with D uncertain. The germline V gene has CDR1 MNHNY and CDR2 SVGAGI (reference sequence). The V end lost 8 bases, the J end lost 5 bases, and 24 bases lay between the germline ends. The CDR3 runs to 16 residues. The CDR3 spells CASCEGPAGGAYGYTF. The CDR3 region has the DNA TGTGCCAGCTGCGAAGGTCCGGCCGGAGGAGCATATGGCTACACCTTC.

The chain uses TRBV5-1 and TRBJ2-5; D is unresolved. The V and J ends lost 0 bases and 0 bases respectively, with 9 bases between them. Germline CDR1 is SGHRS and CDR2 is YFSETQ. This CDR3 spans 15 amino acids. CDR3: CASSLVGWNQETQYF. DNA for the CDR3: TGCGCCAGCAGCTTGGTGGGATGGAACCAAGAGACCCAGTACTTC.